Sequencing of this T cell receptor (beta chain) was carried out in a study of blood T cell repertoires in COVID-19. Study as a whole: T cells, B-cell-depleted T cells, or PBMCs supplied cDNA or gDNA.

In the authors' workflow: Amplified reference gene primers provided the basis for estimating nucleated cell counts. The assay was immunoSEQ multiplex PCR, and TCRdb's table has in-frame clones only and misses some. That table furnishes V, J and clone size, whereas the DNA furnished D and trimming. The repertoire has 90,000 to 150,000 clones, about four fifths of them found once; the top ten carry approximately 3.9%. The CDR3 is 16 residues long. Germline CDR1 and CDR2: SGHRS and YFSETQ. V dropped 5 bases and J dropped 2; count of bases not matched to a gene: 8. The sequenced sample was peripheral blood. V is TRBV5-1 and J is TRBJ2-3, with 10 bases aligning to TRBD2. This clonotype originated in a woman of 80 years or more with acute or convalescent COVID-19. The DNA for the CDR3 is TGCGCCAGCAGGCCCGGGCTAGCGGGGGCCACAGATACGCAGTATTTT. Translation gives CASRPGLAGATDTQYF.